The source of this TCR beta chain is a study of blood T cell repertoires in COVID-19. This clone was observed once. Looked up from germline, CDR1 is MGHRA and CDR2 is YSYEKL. This CDR3 has 15 residues. The V gene lost 4 bases and the J gene lost 1 base, with 13 bases spanning the gap. The assay was immunoSEQ multiplex PCR, and TCRdb's table has in-frame clones only and misses some. In the table there are 200,000 to 250,000 clones, about 85% of which are singletons. This chain joins TRBV4-1 and TRBJ1-2, with D possibly matching TRBD1 (5 bases). Sequenced material: peripheral blood. This TCR came from a man aged 70-80 years with acute or convalescent COVID-19. The CDR3 nucleotides are TGCGCCAGCAGCCGGGGGGACGGTCATAACTATGGCTACACCTTC. Translation: CASSRGDGHNYGYTF.